The rows below give T cell receptor beta chains drawn from one sample of a study of CD8 T cells in Susac syndrome. TCRdb itself ran the immunoSEQ multiplex PCR reads through MiXCR, one entry per CDR3 protein. The sample has tens of thousands of distinct CDR3 sequences, 91% seen once; the top ten hold less than 0.6%. Sequenced sample: CD8+ T cells from PBMCs. The receptors were sampled from a human donor with multiple sclerosis. The CDR3 runs from the conserved cysteine through the conserved F or W. Each record gives: D gene, CDR3 length, V gene, clone size, J gene, CDR3 protein, CDR3 DNA. D genes are given only for firm matches. For some rows the clone size is stated as once, few or many, or as a class when expanded; others skip it.

d_gene: -
len: 10
v_gene: TRBV2
abundance: -
j_gene: TRBJ1-2
CDR3aa: CASRYYGYTF
CDR3nt: TGTGCCAGCAGATACTATGGCTACACCTTC

d_gene: -
len: 12
v_gene: TRBV5-1
abundance: -
j_gene: TRBJ1-3
CDR3aa: CASSLPGNTIYF
CDR3nt: TGCGCCAGCAGCTTGCCAGGAAACACCATATATTTT

d_gene: -
len: 15
v_gene: TRBV4-3
abundance: -
j_gene: TRBJ2-1
CDR3aa: CASSPWRDHLNEQFF
CDR3nt: TGCGCCAGCAGCCCCTGGCGGGACCATCTCAATGAGCAGTTCTTC

d_gene: TRBD1
len: 15
v_gene: TRBV19
abundance: -
j_gene: TRBJ2-7
CDR3aa: CASSWDRFSYYEQYF
CDR3nt: TGTGCCAGTAGTTGGGACAGGTTCAGTTATTACGAGCAGTACTTC

d_gene: -
len: 13
v_gene: TRBV29-1
abundance: -
j_gene: TRBJ2-6
CDR3aa: CSVLAGGANVLTF
CDR3nt: TGCAGCGTTCTTGCGGGGGGGGCCAACGTCCTGACTTTC

d_gene: TRBD2
len: 16
v_gene: TRBV27
abundance: -
j_gene: TRBJ2-1
CDR3aa: CASSSYGLVGVDEQFF
CDR3nt: TGTGCCAGCAGTTCATACGGACTAGTAGGTGTCGATGAGCAGTTCTTC

d_gene: TRBD1
len: 15
v_gene: TRBV6-5
abundance: -
j_gene: TRBJ1-2
CDR3aa: CASSGKDRGLRGYTF
CDR3nt: TGTGCCAGCAGTGGAAAAGACAGGGGTCTACGGGGCTACACCTTC

d_gene: -
len: 13
v_gene: TRBV28
abundance: -
j_gene: TRBJ1-5
CDR3aa: CASSFSGDQPQHF
CDR3nt: TGTGCCAGCAGCTTCTCAGGGGATCAGCCCCAGCATTTT

d_gene: TRBD2
len: 15
v_gene: TRBV27
abundance: -
j_gene: TRBJ2-7
CDR3aa: CASSLLAGGVYEQYF
CDR3nt: TGTGCCAGCAGTCTCCTTGCGGGAGGGGTCTACGAGCAGTACTTC

d_gene: TRBD2
len: 18
v_gene: TRBV9
abundance: -
j_gene: TRBJ2-3
CDR3aa: CASRPTSGALGTTDTQYF
CDR3nt: TGTGCCAGCAGACCTACTAGCGGGGCACTGGGGACCACAGATACGCAGTATTTT

d_gene: -
len: 15
v_gene: TRBV7-9
abundance: -
j_gene: TRBJ2-2
CDR3aa: CASSLISGNTGELFF
CDR3nt: TGTGCCAGCAGCTTAATCTCAGGGAACACCGGGGAGCTGTTTTTT

d_gene: TRBD2
len: 15
v_gene: TRBV27
abundance: -
j_gene: TRBJ2-7
CDR3aa: CASSLSGSGFDEQYF
CDR3nt: TGTGCCAGCAGTTTATCGGGTAGCGGGTTTGACGAGCAGTACTTC

d_gene: -
len: 10
v_gene: TRBV6-6
abundance: once
j_gene: TRBJ2-3
CDR3aa: CASQGDTQYF
CDR3nt: TGTGCCAGTCAGGGAGATACGCAGTATTTT